What follows are 20 T cell receptor beta chains derived from one specimen sequenced in a study of shared clonotypes between healthy human individuals. The data were produced by immunoSEQ multiplex PCR, yet TCRdb's version contains in-frame clones alone and is incomplete. The sample includes around 2.5 million clones, 93% of them seen just once. Sequenced: naive CD4+ T cells from PBMCs. The subset: CD45RA+ positively selected. Receptors were obtained from a man between 18 and 35 years old in good health. Some clones in this sample may be carry-over from other donors' samples.

The CDR3, as DNA: TGTGCCAGCAGCGTATTGAGGGACCAAGAGACCCAGTACTTC. This translates into CASSVLRDQETQYF. The rearrangement uses TRBV9 and TRBJ2-5, with D possibly matching TRBD2 (5 bases). Germline lookup yields CDR1 SGDLS and CDR2 YYNGEE. Trimming pared 1 base from V and 0 bases from J, leaving 7 bases between. CDR3 size: 14 residues.

CDR3 region: CASSFNRDSLAKNIQYF. The CDR3 DNA follows: TGTGCCAGCAGCTTTAACCGGGACAGCCTAGCCAAAAACATTCAGTACTTC. This chain links TRBV7-8 with TRBJ2-4; 7 bases fit TRBD1. The CDR3 spans 17 residues. Losses at the gene ends were 3 bases for V and 0 bases for J; bases not matched to a gene: 8. CDR1 and CDR2 from the germline V gene are SGHVS and FQNEAQ.

V is TRBV2 and J is TRBJ2-4, with D tentatively TRBD1 or TRBD2 (6 bases each). V was clipped by 6 bases and J by 0 bases, with 9 bases between them. Per germline, CDR1 SNHLY and CDR2 FYNNEI. CDR3 length: 14 amino acids. The CDR3 reads CASRTGAAKNIQYF. The CDR3 DNA reads as TGTGCCAGCAGAACGGGGGCAGCCAAAAACATTCAGTACTTC. The full variable domain, completed using reference TRBV2 and TRBJ2-4, is EPEVTQTPSHQVTQMGQEVILRCVPISNHLYFYWYRQILGQKVEFLVSFYNNEISEKSEIFDDQFSVERPDGSNFTLKIRSTKLEDSAMYFCASRTGAAKNIQYFGAGTRLSVL.

The rearrangement uses TRBV28 and TRBJ1-4; 8 nucleotides line up with TRBD1. CDR1 is MDHEN and CDR2 is SYDVKM in the germline V gene. The CDR3 runs to 15 residues. Trimming removed 8 bases from V and 3 bases from J; junction bases left unmatched: 8. DNA for the CDR3: TGTGCCAGCTCCACAGGGGGGAGTGCTAATGAAAAACTGTTTTTT. Translation: CASSTGGSANEKLFF.

This rearrangement joins TRBV9 to TRBJ2-1; D is ambiguous. The CDR3 loop spans 18 amino acids. Trimming stripped 1 base from V and 0 bases from J, with 17 bases between. Germline V gene sequence: CDR1 SGDLS, CDR2 YYNGEE. The CDR3 is CASSVSPFSSSSYNEQFF. The CDR3 nucleotides read TGTGCCAGCAGCGTAAGCCCCTTCTCCTCGAGCTCCTACAATGAGCAGTTCTTC.

The chain is built from TRBV12-5 and TRBJ2-1, with 11 bases fitting TRBD1. Germline CDR1 LGHNT, CDR2 FRNRAP. CDR3 length: 15 residues. Trimming cost V 5 bases and J 5 bases; bases outside gene matches: 5. The chain's CDR3 is CASGPRDRGNNEQFF. For the CDR3, the DNA is TGTGCTAGTGGTCCCCGGGACAGGGGGAACAATGAGCAGTTCTTC. Drawing the rest from reference TRBV12-5 and TRBJ2-1, the complete variable domain is DARVTQTPRHKVTEMGQEVTMRCQPILGHNTVFWYRQTMMQGLELLAYFRNRAPLDDSGMPKDRFSAEMPDATLATLKIQPSEPRDSAVYFCASGPRDRGNNEQFFGPGTRLTVL.

This rearrangement joins TRBV6-5 to TRBJ2-5, with D maybe TRBD2 (6 bases). V was cut by 3 bases and J by 1 base, with 9 bases left in between. The CDR3 has 14 residues. Germline CDR1 MNHEY, CDR2 SVGAGI. CDR3 protein: CASSYIGGQETQYF. CDR3 nucleotides: TGTGCCAGCAGTTATATCGGGGGCCAAGAGACCCAGTACTTC.

Turning to this clone: This sample also contains other DNA sequences that code for the same CDR3. V is TRBV19 and J is TRBJ1-2; D is ambiguous. This CDR3 contains 14 residues. Germline CDR1 LNHDA, CDR2 SQIVND (reference sequence). V lost 2 bases, J lost 0 bases, and 7 bases lay in between. In DNA form, the CDR3 reads TGTGCCAGTAGTATACCCGGGGCTAACTATGGCTACACCTTC. This translates into CASSIPGANYGYTF.

J is TRBJ1-1 and V is TRBV27; 7 nucleotides match TRBD1. Germline assignment: CDR1 MNHEY and CDR2 SMNVEV (reference sequence). The CDR3 is 16 amino acids. Germline trimming cut 8 bases from V and 4 bases from J; bases unmatched to any gene: 16. CDR3 nucleotides: TGTGCCAGCGGGGGGGGACAGCTCAAGATTGGCACTGAAGCTTTCTTT. Translating it yields CASGGGQLKIGTEAFF.

About this clone: This sample includes further DNA sequences coding for the same CDR3. This chain uses TRBV5-1 with TRBJ2-3, with D unresolved. This CDR3 is 15 amino acids long. Germline V lookup: CDR1 SGHRS, CDR2 YFSETQ. The V end lost 0 bases, the J end lost 2 bases, and 10 bases lay between the germline ends. In nucleotides, the CDR3 is TGCGCCAGCAGCTTGGGGACCAGACTCACAGATACGCAGTATTTT. Amino acid sequence: CASSLGTRLTDTQYF.

This sequence joins TRBV5-1 and TRBJ2-3; 11 positions match TRBD2. The CDR3 runs 15 residues. Germline assignment: CDR1 SGHRS and CDR2 YFSETQ. Losses at the gene ends were 6 bases for V and 5 bases for J; bases not matched to a gene: 8. The CDR3 spells CASTVLAGVVDTQYF. The CDR3 DNA is TGCGCCAGCACCGTACTAGCGGGAGTGGTAGATACGCAGTATTTT.

The CDR3 coding sequence is TGTGCCAGCAGTGAGAACAGGGCACAGCCCCAGCATTTT. Amino acid sequence: CASSENRAQPQHF. The chain recombines TRBV7-6 with TRBJ1-5; D perhaps matches TRBD1 (6 bases). Germline V gene sequence: CDR1 SGHVS, CDR2 FNYEAQ. This CDR3 has 13 residues. Trimming took off 6 bases at V and 7 bases at J, with 13 bases between the two ends.

J is TRBJ2-3 and V is TRBV6-4, with TRBD2 matching 10 bases. In germline, CDR1 is MRHNA, CDR2 SNTAGT. Trimming at V came to 4 bases and at J to 4 bases, leaving 8 bases not matched to a gene. The CDR3 loop spans 16 amino acids. The DNA of the CDR3 is TGTGCCAGCAGTGCGTGGGCTAGCGGGAGCGCAGATACGCAGTATTTT. Amino acids: CASSAWASGSADTQYF.

The chain uses TRBV5-6 and TRBJ1-4; D possibly corresponds to TRBD1 (5 bases). Trimming pared 4 bases from V and 8 bases from J, leaving 15 bases between. Germline V gene data show CDR1 as SGHDT and CDR2 as YYEEEE. The CDR3 runs to 14 residues. The CDR3 here is CASSVGRDGEKLFF. In DNA form, the CDR3 reads TGTGCCAGCAGCGTCGGCAGGGACGGGGAAAAACTGTTTTTT.

J is TRBJ1-4 and V is TRBV6-6; D remains unclear. The V end was cut by 4 bases, the J end by 3 bases, with 6 bases between. CDR1 and CDR2 (germline): MNHNY, SVGAGI (reference sequence). There are 13 residues in the CDR3. Written as DNA, the CDR3 is TGTGCCAGCAGTTTCACCTCTAATGAAAAACTGTTTTTT. Its translation is CASSFTSNEKLFF.

The CDR3 sequence: CASSLTVAGLDGAEAFF. The CDR3 DNA sequence: TGTGCCAGCAGCTTAACTGTGGCAGGGTTGGACGGGGCTGAAGCTTTCTTT. The genes are TRBV7-9 and TRBJ1-1; a weak D match, TRBD1 (5 bases). Germline loops: CDR1 SEHNR, CDR2 FQNEAQ (reference sequence). The CDR3 spans 17 residues. V lost 2 bases, J lost 6 bases, and 22 bases lay in between.

The V and J genes are TRBV5-4 and TRBJ2-7, with 8 bases lining up with TRBD2. Trimming removed 3 bases from V and 2 bases from J; junction bases left unmatched: 13. The CDR3 runs to 17 residues. Germline CDR1 reads SGHNT; CDR2 reads YYREEE (reference sequence). The CDR3 nucleotides read TGTGCCAGCAGCTGGGGAGGCCCTAGCGGGCGCCCCTACGAGCAGTACTTC. Translation gives CASSWGGPSGRPYEQYF. The complete variable domain, with remaining parts taken from reference TRBV5-4 and TRBJ2-7, reads ETGVTQSPTHLIKTRGQQVTLRCSSQSGHNTVSWYQQALGQGPQFIFQYYREEENGRGNFPPRFSGLQFPNYSSELNVNALELDDSALYLCASSWGGPSGRPYEQYFGPGTRLTVT.

The chain employs TRBV18 and TRBJ2-1, with D tentatively TRBD2 (5 bases). CDR3 length: 12 residues. Germline V CDR1 and CDR2: KGHSH, LQKENI. The V end lost 8 bases, the J end lost 10 bases, and 15 bases lay between the germline ends. Written as DNA, the CDR3 is TGTGCCAGCCGCGAGGGTGAAAGCGAGCAGTTCTTC. It codes for CASREGESEQFF. The full variable domain, in which reference TRBV18 and TRBJ2-1 provide the parts outside the CDR3, is NAGVMQNPRHLVRRRGQEARLRCSPMKGHSHVYWYRQLPEEGLKFMVYLQKENIIDESGMPKERFSAEFPKEGPSILRIQQVVRGDSAAYFCASREGESEQFFGPGTRLTVL.

This chain connects TRBV2 to TRBJ2-3; perhaps TRBD1 as D (5 bases). The CDR3 has 14 residues. Deletions cut 8 bases from V and 2 bases from J, with 14 bases between. The germline gives CDR1 SNHLY, CDR2 FYNNEI. The CDR3 loop is CASSGQGHTDTQYF. The CDR3 DNA sequence: TGTGCCAGCTCCGGGCAGGGCCACACAGATACGCAGTATTTT.

V usage is TRBV7-3 and J usage is TRBJ2-2; a possible D gene is TRBD1 (6 bases). The CDR3 totals 15 residues. Germline V gene sequence: CDR1 SGHTA, CDR2 FQGTGA. Trimming pared 4 bases from V and 6 bases from J, leaving 15 bases between. This chain's CDR3 is CASSSDDRFPGELFF. Here the CDR3 DNA reads TGTGCCAGCAGCTCCGACGACAGGTTCCCCGGGGAGCTGTTTTTT. The variable domain in full, completed from reference TRBV7-3 and TRBJ2-2, reads GAGVSQTPSNKVTEKGKYVELRCDPISGHTALYWYRQSLGQGPEFLIYFQGTGAADDSGLPNDRFFAVRPEGSVSTLKIQRTERGDSAVYLCASSSDDRFPGELFFGEGSRLTVL.